A single sample gave rise to the 11 T cell receptor beta chains below, sequenced in a study of technical replicates of blood from a handful of donors. Profiling relied on immunoSEQ multiplex PCR, and the TCRdb table lists in-frame clones only, not all of them. This sample has about 81,000 clones, with under 95% found just once. Sequenced material: T cells isolated from PBMCs. The receptors here all came from a human donor in good health.

The chain has TRBV13 and TRBJ1-4; D is ambiguous. Trimming cost V 3 bases and J 7 bases, with 15 bases left between them. The germline V gene encodes CDR1 PRHDT and CDR2 FYEKMQ (reference sequence). The CDR3 length is 15 residues. In DNA form, the CDR3 reads TGTGCCAGCAGCTTCCTACTCCGGGCGGGTGAAAAACTGTTTTTT. It specifies CASSFLLRAGEKLFF.

V usage is TRBV4-2 and J usage is TRBJ1-2, with D perhaps TRBD1 (6 bases). Trimming shortened V by 5 bases and J by 2 bases, and 12 bases separated the two germline ends. This CDR3 comprises 14 residues. The germline gives CDR1 LGHNA, CDR2 YNFKEQ. The CDR3 coding sequence is TGTGCCAGCAGCTCCCGGGGGGCCAACTATGGCTACACCTTC. Amino acid sequence: CASSSRGANYGYTF.

The chain recombines TRBV27 with TRBJ1-5; D ambiguous. Per the germline V gene, CDR1 is MNHEY and CDR2 is SMNVEV (reference sequence). Trimming pared 2 bases from V and 6 bases from J, leaving 17 bases between. The CDR3 contains 16 residues. CDR3 nucleotide sequence: TGTGCCAGCAGTTTAGAGGGTCAGTTCAAGGGTCAGCCCCAGCATTTT. This encodes CASSLEGQFKGQPQHF.

This chain uses TRBV5-4 with TRBJ1-1; a weak D match, TRBD1 (6 bases). This CDR3 is 13 amino acids long. Germline assignment: CDR1 SGHNT and CDR2 YYREEE (reference sequence). Trimming left V 1 base short and J 4 bases short, with 8 bases between. CDR3 in DNA: TGTGCCAGCAGCTTGCCAGGGGCCACTGAAGCTTTCTTT. It encodes CASSLPGATEAFF.

The CDR3 protein is CASSLALGVVNIQYF. As DNA, the CDR3 is TGTGCCAGCAGCTTAGCGCTCGGAGTAGTAAACATTCAGTACTTC. This sequence joins TRBV7-2 and TRBJ2-4; D not certain. Looked up from germline, CDR1 is SGHTA and CDR2 is FQGNSA. V was clipped by 0 bases and J by 6 bases, with 12 bases between them. The CDR3 covers 15 residues.

The genes are TRBV4-1 and TRBJ2-3; TRBD2 agrees at 13 bases. This CDR3 spans 16 amino acids. Germline lookup yields CDR1 MGHRA and CDR2 YSYEKL. With V trimmed by 1 base and J by 4 bases, 2 bases remained unmatched. This CDR3 is CASSQAGLAGSDTQYF. In nucleotides, the CDR3 is TGCGCCAGCAGCCAAGCGGGACTAGCGGGGTCAGATACGCAGTATTTT.

This clone was observed a handful of times. This chain joins TRBV29-1 and TRBJ1-1; D remains ambiguous. V was trimmed by 7 bases and J by 3 bases, leaving 15 bases between them. CDR3 length: 13 residues. CDR1 and CDR2 (germline): SQVTM, ANQGSEA. This CDR3 reads CSAGVGGDTEAFF. The CDR3 DNA reads TGCAGCGCCGGAGTTGGCGGGGACACTGAAGCTTTCTTT. Complete variable domain (other parts from reference TRBV29-1 and TRBJ1-1): SAVISQKPSRDICQRGTSLTIQCQVDSQVTMMFWYRQQPGQSLTLIATANQGSEATYESGFVIDKFPISRPNLTFSTLTVSNMSPEDSSIYLCSAGVGGDTEAFFGQGTRLTVV.

This sequence joins TRBV10-1 and TRBJ2-7, with no clear D. Germline assignment: CDR1 WNHNN and CDR2 SYGVQD (reference sequence). The CDR3 runs 14 residues. V gave up 2 bases and J gave up 2 bases, with 10 bases separating them. The CDR3 DNA reads TGCGCCAGCAGTGAGCAGCAGGAAGCCTACGAGCAGTACTTC. The encoded protein is CASSEQQEAYEQYF.

The V and J genes are TRBV7-8 and TRBJ1-2; TRBD1 agrees at 7 bases. The CDR3 runs to 20 residues. Germline CDR1 reads SGHVS; CDR2 reads FQNEAQ. Losses at the gene ends were 4 bases for V and 6 bases for J; bases not matched to a gene: 26. The DNA for the CDR3 is TGTGCCAGCAGCTCTACCAACCTACCGGGACAGACAACGCAACGGGATGGCTACACCTTC. Translated, it gives CASSSTNLPGQTTQRDGYTF.

V is TRBV7-6 and J is TRBJ2-3; D remains unclear. Germline assignment: CDR1 SGHVS and CDR2 FNYEAQ. V was cut by 5 bases and J by 2 bases, with 8 bases left in between. This CDR3 region has 13 residues. CDR3 region: CASSPSFTDTQYF. The CDR3 nucleotides are TGTGCCAGCAGCCCGAGTTTCACAGATACGCAGTATTTT.

This chain uses TRBV5-4 with TRBJ2-7, with TRBD1 matching over 7 bases. This CDR3 has 15 residues. Germline V gene data show CDR1 as SGHNT and CDR2 as YYREEE (reference sequence). V shed 4 bases and J 0 bases; nucleotides not matched to a gene: 7. The CDR3 sequence is CASSHSDRSSYEQYF. The CDR3 coding sequence is TGTGCCAGCAGCCACTCGGACAGGAGCTCCTACGAGCAGTACTTC.